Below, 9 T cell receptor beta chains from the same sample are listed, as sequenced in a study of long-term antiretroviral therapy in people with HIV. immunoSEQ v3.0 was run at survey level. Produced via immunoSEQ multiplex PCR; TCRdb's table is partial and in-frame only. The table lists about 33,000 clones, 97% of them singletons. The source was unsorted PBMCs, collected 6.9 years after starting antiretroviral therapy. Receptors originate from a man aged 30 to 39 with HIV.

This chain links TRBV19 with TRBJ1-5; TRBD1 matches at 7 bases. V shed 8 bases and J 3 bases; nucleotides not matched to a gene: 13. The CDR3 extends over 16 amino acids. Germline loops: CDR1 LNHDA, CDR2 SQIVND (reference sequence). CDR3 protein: CASSNPMTGINQPQHF. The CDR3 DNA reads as TGTGCCAGTTCGAACCCGATGACAGGGATCAATCAGCCCCAGCATTTT.

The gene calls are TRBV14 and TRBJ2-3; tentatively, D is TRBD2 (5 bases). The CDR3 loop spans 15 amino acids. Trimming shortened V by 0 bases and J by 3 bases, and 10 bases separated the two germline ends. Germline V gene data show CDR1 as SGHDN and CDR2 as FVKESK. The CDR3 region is CASSQELGRTDTQYF. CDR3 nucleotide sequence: TGTGCCAGCAGCCAAGAACTAGGCCGAACAGATACGCAGTATTTT.

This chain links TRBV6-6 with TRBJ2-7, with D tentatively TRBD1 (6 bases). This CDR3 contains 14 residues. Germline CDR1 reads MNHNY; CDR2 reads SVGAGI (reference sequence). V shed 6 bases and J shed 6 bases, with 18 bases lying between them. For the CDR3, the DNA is TGTGCCAGCAGCCCCGACAGGCCCCGGGGCGAGCAGTACTTC. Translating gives CASSPDRPRGEQYF.

CDR3 in DNA: TGCAGGGACCTGGGCGGACAGATTGTAGTCCCAGATACGCAGTATTTT. The encoded protein is CRDLGGQIVVPDTQYF. This chain uses TRBV29-1 with TRBJ2-3, with D maybe TRBD1 (6 bases). The CDR3 sequence is 16 residues long. Germline CDR1 and CDR2: SQVTM and ANQGSEA.

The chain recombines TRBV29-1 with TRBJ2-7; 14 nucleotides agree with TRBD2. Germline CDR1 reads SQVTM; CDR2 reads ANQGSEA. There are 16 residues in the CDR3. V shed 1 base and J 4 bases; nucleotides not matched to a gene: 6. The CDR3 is CSVEGGTSGSPYEQYF. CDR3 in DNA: TGCAGCGTTGAAGGGGGGACTAGCGGGAGCCCATACGAGCAGTACTTC.

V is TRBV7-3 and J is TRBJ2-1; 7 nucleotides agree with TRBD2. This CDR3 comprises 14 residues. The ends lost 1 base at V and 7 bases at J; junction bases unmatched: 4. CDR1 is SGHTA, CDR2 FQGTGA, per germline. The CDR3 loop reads CASSLSGEGNEQFF. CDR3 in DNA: TGTGCCAGCAGCTTAAGCGGGGAGGGGAATGAGCAGTTCTTC.

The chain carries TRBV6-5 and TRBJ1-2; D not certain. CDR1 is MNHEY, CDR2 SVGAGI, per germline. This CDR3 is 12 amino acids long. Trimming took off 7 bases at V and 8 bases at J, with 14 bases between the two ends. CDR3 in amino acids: CASTGRGGGYTF. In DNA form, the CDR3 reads TGTGCCAGCACCGGGCGAGGAGGAGGCTACACCTTC.

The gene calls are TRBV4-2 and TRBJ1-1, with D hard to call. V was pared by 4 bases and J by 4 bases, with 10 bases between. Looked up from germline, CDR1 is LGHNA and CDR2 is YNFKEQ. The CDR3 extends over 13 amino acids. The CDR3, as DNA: TGTGCCAGCAGCCTGCGGGGAGGCACTGAAGCTTTCTTT. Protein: CASSLRGGTEAFF.

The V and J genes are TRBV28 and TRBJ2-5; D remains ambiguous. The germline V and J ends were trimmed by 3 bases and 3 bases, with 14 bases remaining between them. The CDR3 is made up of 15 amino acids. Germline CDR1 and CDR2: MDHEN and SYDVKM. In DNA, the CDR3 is TGTGCCAGCAGTTTCCGCGGAGCACATAAAGAGACCCAGTACTTC. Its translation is CASSFRGAHKETQYF. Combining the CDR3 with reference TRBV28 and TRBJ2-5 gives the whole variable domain DVKVTQSSRYLVKRTGEKVFLECVQDMDHENMFWYRQDPGLGLRLIYFSYDVKMKEKGDIPEGYSVSREKKERFSLILESASTNQTSMYLCASSFRGAHKETQYFGPGTRLLVL.